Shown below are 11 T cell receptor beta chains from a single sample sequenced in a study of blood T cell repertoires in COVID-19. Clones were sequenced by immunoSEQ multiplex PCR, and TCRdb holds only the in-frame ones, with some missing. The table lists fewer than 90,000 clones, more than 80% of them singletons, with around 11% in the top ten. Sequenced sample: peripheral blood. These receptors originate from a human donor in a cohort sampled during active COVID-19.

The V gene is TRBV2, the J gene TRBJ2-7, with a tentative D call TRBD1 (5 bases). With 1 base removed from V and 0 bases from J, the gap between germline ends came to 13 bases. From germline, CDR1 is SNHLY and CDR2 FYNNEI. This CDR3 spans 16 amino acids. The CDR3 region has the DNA TGTGCCAGCAGTGAAGGGACACCTACTTCCTCCTACGAGCAGTACTTC. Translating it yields CASSEGTPTSSYEQYF.

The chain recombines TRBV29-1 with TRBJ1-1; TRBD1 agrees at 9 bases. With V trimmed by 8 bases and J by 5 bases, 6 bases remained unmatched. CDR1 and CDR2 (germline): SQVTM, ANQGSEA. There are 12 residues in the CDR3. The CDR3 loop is CSLGTGRTEAFF. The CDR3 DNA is TGCAGCCTAGGGACAGGGAGAACTGAAGCTTTCTTT.

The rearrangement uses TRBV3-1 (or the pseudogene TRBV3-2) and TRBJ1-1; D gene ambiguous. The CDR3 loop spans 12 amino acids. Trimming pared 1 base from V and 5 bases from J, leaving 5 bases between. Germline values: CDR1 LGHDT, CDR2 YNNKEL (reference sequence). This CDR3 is CASSQAGTEAFF. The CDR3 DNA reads TGTGCCAGCAGCCAAGCCGGGACTGAAGCTTTCTTT.

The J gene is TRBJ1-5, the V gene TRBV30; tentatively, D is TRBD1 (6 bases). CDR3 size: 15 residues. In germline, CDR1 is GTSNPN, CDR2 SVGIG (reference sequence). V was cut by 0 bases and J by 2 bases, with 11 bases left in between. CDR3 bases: TGTGCCTGGAGTGTATGGGACAAGGGCAATCAGCCCCAGCATTTT. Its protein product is CAWSVWDKGNQPQHF.

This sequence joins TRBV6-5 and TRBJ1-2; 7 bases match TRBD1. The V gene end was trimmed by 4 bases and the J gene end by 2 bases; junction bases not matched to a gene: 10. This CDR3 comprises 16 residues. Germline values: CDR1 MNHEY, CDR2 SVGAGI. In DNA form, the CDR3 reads TGTGCCAGCAGTTCCCACGACAGGGCCTCAAACTATGGCTACACCTTC. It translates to CASSSHDRASNYGYTF.

As DNA, the CDR3 is TGTGCCAGCAGTTTGACCGGGACTAGCGGGAGCGAGCAGTACTTC. This codes for CASSLTGTSGSEQYF. V and J are TRBV27 and TRBJ2-7, with TRBD2 matching 14 bases. Trimming cost V 3 bases and J 6 bases; bases outside gene matches: 4. Germline-derived CDR1 and CDR2 are MNHEY and SMNVEV (reference sequence). The CDR3 contains 15 residues.

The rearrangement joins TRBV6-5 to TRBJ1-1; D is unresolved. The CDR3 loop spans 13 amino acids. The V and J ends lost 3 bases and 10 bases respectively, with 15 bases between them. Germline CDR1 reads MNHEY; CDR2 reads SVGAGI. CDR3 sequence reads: CASSYGGSSGAFF. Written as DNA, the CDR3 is TGTGCCAGCAGTTATGGTGGGTCCTCGGGAGCTTTCTTT.

CDR3 coding DNA: TGCGCCAGCAGCCTCCAGGGTAGGAGCAATCAGCCCCAGCATTTT. It encodes CASSLQGRSNQPQHF. The chain is built from TRBV4-1 and TRBJ1-5, with D possibly being TRBD1 (5 bases). The germline gives CDR1 MGHRA, CDR2 YSYEKL. CDR3 size: 15 residues. With 4 bases removed from V and 1 base from J, the gap between germline ends came to 11 bases.

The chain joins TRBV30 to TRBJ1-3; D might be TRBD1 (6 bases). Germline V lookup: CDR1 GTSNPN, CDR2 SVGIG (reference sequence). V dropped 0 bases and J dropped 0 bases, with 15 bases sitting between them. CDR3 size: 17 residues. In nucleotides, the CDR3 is TGTGCCTGGAGTGTACAGGGCTCCGTTATCTCTGGAAACACCATATATTTT. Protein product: CAWSVQGSVISGNTIYF.

CDR3 in amino acids: CASSDRGQGETQYF. The CDR3 DNA reads as TGCGCCAGCAGCGACAGGGGGCAAGGGGAGACCCAGTACTTC. V gene TRBV5-1 combines with J gene TRBJ2-5; 10 bases agree with TRBD1. The V gene's germline CDR1 is SGHRS and CDR2 YFSETQ. The CDR3 is 14 amino acids. Trimming at V came to 4 bases and at J to 5 bases, leaving 5 bases not matched to a gene.

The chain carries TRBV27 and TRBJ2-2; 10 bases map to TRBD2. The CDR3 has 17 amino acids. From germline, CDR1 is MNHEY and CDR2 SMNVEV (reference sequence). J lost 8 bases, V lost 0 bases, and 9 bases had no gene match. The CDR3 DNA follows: TGTGCCAGCAGTTTATCGATGGCTAGCGGGAGTCGGGGGGAGCTGTTTTTT. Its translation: CASSLSMASGSRGELFF.